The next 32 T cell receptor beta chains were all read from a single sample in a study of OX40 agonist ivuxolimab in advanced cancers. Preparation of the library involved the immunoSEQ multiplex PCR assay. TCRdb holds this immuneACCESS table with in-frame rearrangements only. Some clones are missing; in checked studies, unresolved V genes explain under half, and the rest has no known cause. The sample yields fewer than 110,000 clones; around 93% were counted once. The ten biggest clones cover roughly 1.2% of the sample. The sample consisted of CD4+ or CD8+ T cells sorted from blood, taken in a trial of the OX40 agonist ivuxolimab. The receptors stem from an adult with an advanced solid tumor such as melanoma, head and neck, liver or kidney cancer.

DNA for the CDR3: TGTGCCAGCATCCAAGACAGGAACACCGGGGAGCTGTTTTTT. Encoded protein: CASIQDRNTGELFF. This sequence joins TRBV6-6 and TRBJ2-2; TRBD1 might be the D (5 bases). In germline, CDR1 is MNHNY, CDR2 SVGAGI (reference sequence). The CDR3 is 14 residues long. V lost 7 bases, J lost 1 base, and 10 bases lay in between.

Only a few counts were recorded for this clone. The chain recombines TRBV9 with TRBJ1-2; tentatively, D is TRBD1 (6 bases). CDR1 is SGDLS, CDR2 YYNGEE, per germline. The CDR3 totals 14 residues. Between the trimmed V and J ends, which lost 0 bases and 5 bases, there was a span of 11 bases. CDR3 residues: CASSVGQAEYGYTF. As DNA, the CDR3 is TGTGCCAGCAGCGTAGGACAGGCTGAGTATGGCTACACCTTC.

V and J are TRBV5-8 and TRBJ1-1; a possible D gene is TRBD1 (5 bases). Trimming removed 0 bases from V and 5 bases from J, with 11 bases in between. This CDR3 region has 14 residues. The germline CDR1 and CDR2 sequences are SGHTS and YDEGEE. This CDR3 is CASSLDWGMTEAFF. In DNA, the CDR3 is TGTGCCAGCAGCTTGGACTGGGGGATGACTGAAGCTTTCTTT.

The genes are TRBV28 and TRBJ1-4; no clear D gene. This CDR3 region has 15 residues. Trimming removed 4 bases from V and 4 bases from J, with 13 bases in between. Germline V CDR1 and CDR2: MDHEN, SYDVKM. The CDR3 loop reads CASSWETSDNEKLFF. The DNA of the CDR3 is TGTGCCAGCAGTTGGGAAACGAGTGATAATGAAAAACTGTTTTTT.

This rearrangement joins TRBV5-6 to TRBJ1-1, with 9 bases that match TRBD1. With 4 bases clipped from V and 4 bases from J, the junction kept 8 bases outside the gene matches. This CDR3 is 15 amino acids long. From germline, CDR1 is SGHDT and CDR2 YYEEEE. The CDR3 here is CASSPRTGARTEAFF. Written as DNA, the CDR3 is TGTGCCAGCAGCCCAAGGACAGGGGCTCGCACTGAAGCTTTCTTT.

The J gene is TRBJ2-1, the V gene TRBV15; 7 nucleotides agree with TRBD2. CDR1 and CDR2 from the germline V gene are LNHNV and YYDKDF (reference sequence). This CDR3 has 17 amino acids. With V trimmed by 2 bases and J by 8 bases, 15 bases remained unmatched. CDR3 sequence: CATSRPTGDPGRDEQFF. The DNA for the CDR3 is TGTGCCACCAGCAGACCCACGGGGGACCCAGGGAGGGATGAGCAGTTCTTC.

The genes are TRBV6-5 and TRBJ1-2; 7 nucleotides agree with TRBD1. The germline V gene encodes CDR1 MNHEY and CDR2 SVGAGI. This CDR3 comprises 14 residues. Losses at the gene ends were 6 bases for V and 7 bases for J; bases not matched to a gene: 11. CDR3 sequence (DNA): TGTGCCAGCAGAAACTGGGACAGAGCGTTTGGCTACACCTTC. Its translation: CASRNWDRAFGYTF.

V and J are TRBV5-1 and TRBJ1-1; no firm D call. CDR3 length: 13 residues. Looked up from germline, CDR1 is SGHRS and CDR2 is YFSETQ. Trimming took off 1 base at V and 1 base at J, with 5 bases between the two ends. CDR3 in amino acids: CASSLSPNTEAFF. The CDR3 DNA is TGCGCCAGCAGCTTGTCACCGAACACTGAAGCTTTCTTT. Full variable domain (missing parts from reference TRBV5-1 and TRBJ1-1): KAGVTQTPRYLIKTRGQQVTLSCSPISGHRSVSWYQQTPGQGLQFLFEYFSETQRNKGNFPGRFSGRQFSNSRSEMNVSTLELGDSALYLCASSLSPNTEAFFGQGTRLTVV.

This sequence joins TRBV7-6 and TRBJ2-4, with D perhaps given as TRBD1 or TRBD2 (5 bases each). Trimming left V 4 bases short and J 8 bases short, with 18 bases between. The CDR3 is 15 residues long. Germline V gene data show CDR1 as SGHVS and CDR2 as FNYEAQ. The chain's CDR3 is CASSSYQGRTDIQYF. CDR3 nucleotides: TGTGCCAGCAGCTCCTACCAGGGACGAACGGACATTCAGTACTTC.

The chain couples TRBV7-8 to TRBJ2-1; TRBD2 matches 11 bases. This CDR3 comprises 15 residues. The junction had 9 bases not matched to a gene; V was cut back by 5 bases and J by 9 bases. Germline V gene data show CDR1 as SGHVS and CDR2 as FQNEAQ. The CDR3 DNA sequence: TGTGCCAGCAGCACCTATAGCGGGAGGGCCAGTGAGCAGTTCTTC. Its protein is CASSTYSGRASEQFF.

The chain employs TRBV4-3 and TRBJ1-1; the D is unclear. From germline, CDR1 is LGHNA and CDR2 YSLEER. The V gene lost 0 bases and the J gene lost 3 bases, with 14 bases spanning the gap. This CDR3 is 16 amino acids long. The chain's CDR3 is CASSQDPGRADTEAFF. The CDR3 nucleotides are TGCGCCAGCAGCCAAGATCCGGGGAGGGCGGACACTGAAGCTTTCTTT.

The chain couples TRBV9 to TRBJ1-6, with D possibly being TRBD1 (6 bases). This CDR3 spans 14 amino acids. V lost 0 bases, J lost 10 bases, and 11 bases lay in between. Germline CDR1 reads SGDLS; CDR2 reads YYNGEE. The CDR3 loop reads CASSVAGVGSPLHF. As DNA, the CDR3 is TGTGCCAGCAGCGTAGCAGGGGTCGGGTCACCCCTCCACTTT.

CDR3 DNA: TGCGCCAGCAGCTCAAGGACTAGCGGGAGTTCTAATGAGCAGTTCTTC. Its protein is CASSSRTSGSSNEQFF. The chain has TRBV5-1 and TRBJ2-1; 13 bases are shared with TRBD2. CDR3 length equals 16 residues. Looked up from germline, CDR1 is SGHRS and CDR2 is YFSETQ. V trimming: 3 bases; J trimming: 7 bases; junction bases outside the gene matches: 7.

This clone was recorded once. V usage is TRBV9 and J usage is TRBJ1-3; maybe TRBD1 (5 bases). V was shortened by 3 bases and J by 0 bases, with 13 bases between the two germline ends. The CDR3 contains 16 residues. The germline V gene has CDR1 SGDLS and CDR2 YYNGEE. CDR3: CASSARQSSSGNTIYF. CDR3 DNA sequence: TGTGCCAGCAGCGCCCGACAGTCCAGCTCTGGAAACACCATATATTTT.

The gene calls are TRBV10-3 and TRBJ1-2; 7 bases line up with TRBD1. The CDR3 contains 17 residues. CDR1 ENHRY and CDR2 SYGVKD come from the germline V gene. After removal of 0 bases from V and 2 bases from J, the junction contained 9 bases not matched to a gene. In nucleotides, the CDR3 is TGTGCCATCAGTGAGTCGGCGGGACAGCGACGGAACTATGGCTACACCTTC. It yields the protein CAISESAGQRRNYGYTF.

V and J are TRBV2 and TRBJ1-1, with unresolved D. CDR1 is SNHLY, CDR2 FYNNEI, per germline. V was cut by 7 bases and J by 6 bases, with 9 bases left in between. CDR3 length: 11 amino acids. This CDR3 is CASNRVAEAFF. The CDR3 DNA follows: TGTGCCAGCAATAGGGTGGCTGAAGCTTTCTTT.

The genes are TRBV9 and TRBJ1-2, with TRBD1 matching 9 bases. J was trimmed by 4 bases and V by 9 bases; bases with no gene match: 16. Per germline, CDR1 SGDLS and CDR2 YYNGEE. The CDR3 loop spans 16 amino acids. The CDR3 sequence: CANTRGGQGPLYGYTF. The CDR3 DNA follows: TGTGCCAACACACGCGGGGGACAGGGACCCCTCTATGGCTACACCTTC.

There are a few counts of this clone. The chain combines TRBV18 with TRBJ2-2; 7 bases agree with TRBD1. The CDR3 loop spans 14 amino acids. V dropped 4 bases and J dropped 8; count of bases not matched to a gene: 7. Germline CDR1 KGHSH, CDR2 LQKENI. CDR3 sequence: CASSQGQTTGELFF. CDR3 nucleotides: TGTGCCAGCTCACAGGGACAGACCACAGGGGAGCTGTTTTTT. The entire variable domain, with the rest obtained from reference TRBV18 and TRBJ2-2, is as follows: NAGVMQNPRHLVRRRGQEARLRCSPMKGHSHVYWYRQLPEEGLKFMVYLQKENIIDESGMPKERFSAEFPKEGPSILRIQQVVRGDSAAYFCASSQGQTTGELFFGEGSRLTVL.

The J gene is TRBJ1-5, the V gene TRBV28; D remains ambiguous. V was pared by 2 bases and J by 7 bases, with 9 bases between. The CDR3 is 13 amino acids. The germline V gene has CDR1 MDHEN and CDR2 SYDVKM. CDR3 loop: CASSLTTLQPQHF. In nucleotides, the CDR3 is TGTGCCAGCAGTTTAACTACGTTGCAGCCCCAGCATTTT.

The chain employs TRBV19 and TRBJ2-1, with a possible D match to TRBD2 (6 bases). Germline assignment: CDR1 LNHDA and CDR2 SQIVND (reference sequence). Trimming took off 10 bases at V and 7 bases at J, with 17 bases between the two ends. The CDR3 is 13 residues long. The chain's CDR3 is CATKRAERNEQFF. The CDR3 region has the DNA TGTGCCACTAAGCGGGCCGAGAGGAATGAGCAGTTCTTC.

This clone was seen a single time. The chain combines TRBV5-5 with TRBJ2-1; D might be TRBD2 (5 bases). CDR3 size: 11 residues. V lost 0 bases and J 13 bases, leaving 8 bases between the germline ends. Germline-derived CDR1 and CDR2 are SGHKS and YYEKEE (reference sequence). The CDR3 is CASSLDSAQFF. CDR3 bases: TGTGCCAGCAGCTTGGATAGCGCCCAGTTCTTC.

CDR3 protein: CASSEGQSSYEQYF. For the CDR3, the DNA is TGTGCCAGCAGCGAGGGGCAAAGCTCCTACGAGCAGTACTTC. V usage is TRBV6-6 and J usage is TRBJ2-7, with D perhaps being TRBD1 or TRBD2 (5 bases each). Trimming removed 6 bases from V and 0 bases from J, with 12 bases in between. In germline, CDR1 is MNHNY, CDR2 SVGAGI (reference sequence). This CDR3 region has 14 residues.

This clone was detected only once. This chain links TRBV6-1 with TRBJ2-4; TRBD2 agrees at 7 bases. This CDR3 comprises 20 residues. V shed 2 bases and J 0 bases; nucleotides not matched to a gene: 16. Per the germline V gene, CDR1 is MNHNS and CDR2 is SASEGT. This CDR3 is CASSENSAASGFIAKNIQYF. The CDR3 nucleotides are TGTGCCAGCAGTGAAAATTCCGCGGCTAGCGGTTTTATAGCCAAAAACATTCAGTACTTC.

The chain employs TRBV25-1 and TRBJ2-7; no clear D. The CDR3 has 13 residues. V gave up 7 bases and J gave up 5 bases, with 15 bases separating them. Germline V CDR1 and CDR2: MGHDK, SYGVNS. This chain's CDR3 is CASIGWSGDEQYF. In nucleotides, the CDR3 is TGTGCCAGCATCGGATGGAGTGGGGACGAGCAGTACTTC.

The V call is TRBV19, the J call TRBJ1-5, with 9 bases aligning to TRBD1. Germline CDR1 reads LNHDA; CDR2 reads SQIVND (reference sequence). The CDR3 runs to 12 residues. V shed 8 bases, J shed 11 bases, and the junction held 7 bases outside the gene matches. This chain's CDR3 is CASGQGFIAQHF. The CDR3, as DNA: TGTGCCAGTGGACAGGGGTTCATAGCCCAGCATTTT. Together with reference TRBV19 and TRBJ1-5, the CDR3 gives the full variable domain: DGGITQSPKYLFRKEGQNVTLSCEQNLNHDAMYWYRQDPGQGLRLIYYSQIVNDFQKGDIAEGYSVSREKKESFPLTVTSAQKNPTAFYLCASGQGFIAQHFGDGTRLSIL.

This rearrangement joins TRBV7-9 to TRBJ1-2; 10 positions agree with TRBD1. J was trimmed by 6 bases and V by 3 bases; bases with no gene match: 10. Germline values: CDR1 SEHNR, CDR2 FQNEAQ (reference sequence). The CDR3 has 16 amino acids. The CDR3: CASSFRQGASLHGYTF. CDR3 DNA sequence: TGTGCCAGCAGCTTCAGACAGGGGGCGAGTTTGCATGGCTACACCTTC.

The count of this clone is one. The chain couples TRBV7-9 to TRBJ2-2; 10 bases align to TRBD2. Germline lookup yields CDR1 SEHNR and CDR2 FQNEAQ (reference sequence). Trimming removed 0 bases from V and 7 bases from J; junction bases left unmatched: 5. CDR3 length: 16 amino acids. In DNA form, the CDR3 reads TGTGCCAGCAGCTTAGCAGCGGGAGGGCCTGGCGGGGAGCTGTTTTTT. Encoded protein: CASSLAAGGPGGELFF.

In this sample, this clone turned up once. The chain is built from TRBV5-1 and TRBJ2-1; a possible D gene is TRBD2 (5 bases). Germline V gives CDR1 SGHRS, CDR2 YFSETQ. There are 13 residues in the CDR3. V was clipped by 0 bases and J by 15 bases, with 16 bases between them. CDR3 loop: CASSLAVEGLAFF. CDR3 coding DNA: TGCGCCAGCAGCTTGGCCGTTGAGGGATTAGCGTTCTTC.

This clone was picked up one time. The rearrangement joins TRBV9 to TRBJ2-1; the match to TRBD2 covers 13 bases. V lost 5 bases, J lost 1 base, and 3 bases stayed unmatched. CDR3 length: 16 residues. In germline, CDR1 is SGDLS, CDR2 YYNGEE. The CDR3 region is CASSKLAGGSYNEQFF. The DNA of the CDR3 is TGTGCCAGCAGTAAACTAGCGGGAGGGTCCTACAATGAGCAGTTCTTC.

This chain's CDR3 is CASSHEGQADTQYF. Written as DNA, the CDR3 is TGTGCCAGCAGCCACGAGGGTCAGGCAGATACGCAGTATTTT. V and J are TRBV7-9 and TRBJ2-3; possibly TRBD2 for D (5 bases). Germline lookup yields CDR1 SEHNR and CDR2 FQNEAQ (reference sequence). Trimming left V 5 bases short and J 4 bases short, with 13 bases between. CDR3 length: 14 amino acids.

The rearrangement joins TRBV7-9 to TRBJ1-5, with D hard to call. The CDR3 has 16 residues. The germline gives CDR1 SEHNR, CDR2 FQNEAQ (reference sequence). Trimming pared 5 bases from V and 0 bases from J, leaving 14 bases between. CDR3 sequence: CASSDTDGYSNQPQHF. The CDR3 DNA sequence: TGTGCCAGCAGCGATACGGACGGCTATAGCAATCAGCCCCAGCATTTT. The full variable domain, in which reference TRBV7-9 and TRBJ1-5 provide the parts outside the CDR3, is DTGVSQNPRHKITKRGQNVTFRCDPISEHNRLYWYRQTLGQGPEFLTYFQNEAQLEKSRLLSDRFSAERPKGSFSTLEIQRTEQGDSAMYLCASSDTDGYSNQPQHFGDGTRLSIL.

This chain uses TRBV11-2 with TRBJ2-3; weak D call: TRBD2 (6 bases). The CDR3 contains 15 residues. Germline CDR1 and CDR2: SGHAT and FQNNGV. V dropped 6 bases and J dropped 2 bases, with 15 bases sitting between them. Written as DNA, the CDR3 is TGTGCCAGCAGTCCGGCGGGGCTCATCACAGATACGCAGTATTTT. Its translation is CASSPAGLITDTQYF.